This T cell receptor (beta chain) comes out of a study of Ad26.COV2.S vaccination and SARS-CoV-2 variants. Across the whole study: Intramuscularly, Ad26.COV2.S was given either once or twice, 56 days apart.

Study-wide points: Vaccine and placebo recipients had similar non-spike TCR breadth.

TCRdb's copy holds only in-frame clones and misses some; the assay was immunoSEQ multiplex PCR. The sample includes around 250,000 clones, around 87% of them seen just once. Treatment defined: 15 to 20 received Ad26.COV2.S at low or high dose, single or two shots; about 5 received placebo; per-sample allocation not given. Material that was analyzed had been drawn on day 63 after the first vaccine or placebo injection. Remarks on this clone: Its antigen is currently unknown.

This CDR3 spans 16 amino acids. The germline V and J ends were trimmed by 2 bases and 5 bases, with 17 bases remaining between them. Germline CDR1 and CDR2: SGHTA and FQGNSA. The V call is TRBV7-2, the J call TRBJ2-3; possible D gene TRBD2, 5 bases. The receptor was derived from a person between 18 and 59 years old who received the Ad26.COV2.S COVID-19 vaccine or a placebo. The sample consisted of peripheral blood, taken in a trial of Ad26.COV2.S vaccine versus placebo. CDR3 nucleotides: TGTGCCAGCAGCTTATCGCCGGGAAGGGTAAGAGATACGCAGTATTTT. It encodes CASSLSPGRVRDTQYF.